This TCR beta chain was sequenced for a study of CD8 T cells in Susac syndrome. Trimming stripped 3 bases from V and 12 bases from J, with 9 bases between. Looked up from germline, CDR1 is MDHEN and CDR2 is SYDVKM. The CDR3 is 11 residues long. cDNA came from around 0.5 to 1 ug RNA primed by random hexamers. The amplification used immunoSEQ multiplex PCR on TCR beta CDR3; it spanned 54 Vbeta and 13 Jbeta. TCRdb re-analysed the immunoSEQ multiplex PCR reads in MiXCR, keeping a single row per CDR3 protein. The repertoire includes 150,000 to 200,000 distinct CDR3 sequences, around 94% of them detected once, and about 0.094% sits in the top ten.

The gene calls are TRBV28 and TRBJ2-1; D is possibly TRBD2 (5 bases). Sequenced: CD4+ T cells from PBMCs. The receptor comes from a human donor with multiple sclerosis. The CDR3 reads CASSLEVGQFF. The DNA of the CDR3 is TGTGCCAGCAGTTTGGAGGTGGGGCAGTTCTTC.